Each of the 21 T cell receptor beta chains below was sequenced from the same sample in a study of human T cells and chemical hapten exposure. Specified time point: healthy volunteer bleed at 6 weeks. The study extracted total RNA from unfractionated whole blood. One entry per CDR3 protein, called by TCRdb with MiXCR from the RACE reads. Altogether fewer than 100,000 distinct CDR3 sequences are present, roughly 7.9% being singletons, with the ten largest covering 1.5% to 2%. The sample was whole blood. The receptors stem from a female donor in good health. Some clones in this sample may be carry-over from other donors' samples.

This clonotype was recorded many times. V gene TRBV6-5 combines with J gene TRBJ1-3; D not certain. This CDR3 has 14 amino acids. CDR1 is MNHEY, CDR2 SVGAGI, per germline. The germline V and J ends were trimmed by 3 bases and 2 bases, with 8 bases remaining between them. CDR3 coding DNA: TGTGCCAGCAGTTATCGGACTGCTGGAAACACCATATATTTT. Amino acid sequence: CASSYRTAGNTIYF.

The chain recombines TRBV7-2 with TRBJ2-7; no firm D call. Germline CDR1 reads SGHTA; CDR2 reads FQGNSA. The V and J ends lost 5 bases and 4 bases respectively, with 6 bases between them. The CDR3 sequence is 11 residues long. DNA of the CDR3: TGTGCCAGCAGCCCCCGGTACGAGCAGTACTTC. Encoded protein: CASSPRYEQYF.

Only a few counts were recorded for this clonotype. V and J are TRBV12-3 or TRBV12-4 and TRBJ1-3; no reliable D call. Trimming removed 3 bases at V and 4 bases at J, with 19 bases between. This CDR3 is 17 amino acids long. This chain's CDR3 is CASSFFGEPTMGNTIYF. DNA for the CDR3: TGTGCCAGCAGTTTTTTCGGGGAACCCACGATGGGAAACACCATATATTTT.

The chain combines TRBV7-3 with TRBJ2-5; D is unresolved. Trimming shortened V by 4 bases and J by 4 bases, and 10 bases separated the two germline ends. The CDR3 length is 13 residues. CDR1 and CDR2 from the germline V gene are SGHTA and FQGTGA. The CDR3 region is CASSSGPRETQYF. In nucleotides, the CDR3 is TGTGCCAGCAGCTCCGGGCCCAGAGAGACCCAGTACTTC.

The J gene is TRBJ2-7, the V gene TRBV14; 7 bases are shared with TRBD2. V shed 0 bases and J 6 bases; nucleotides not matched to a gene: 2. Per germline, CDR1 SGHDN and CDR2 FVKESK. The CDR3 is 13 residues long. The chain's CDR3 is CASSQEGRVEQYF. The DNA for the CDR3 is TGTGCCAGCAGCCAAGAAGGGAGGGTCGAGCAGTACTTC.

This clonotype came up many times. V is TRBV14 and J is TRBJ2-1; tentatively, D is TRBD1 or TRBD2 (6 bases each). CDR3 size: 14 residues. Germline-derived CDR1 and CDR2 are SGHDN and FVKESK. V was pared by 2 bases and J by 7 bases, with 12 bases between. The CDR3 region is CASSQNWGANEQFF. The CDR3 bases are TGTGCCAGCAGCCAAAACTGGGGGGCGAATGAGCAGTTCTTC.

Only a few counts were recorded for this clonotype. The chain carries TRBV2 and TRBJ2-1, with TRBD2 identical over 11 bases. The CDR3 runs 12 residues. V gave up 6 bases and J gave up 12 bases; unmatched junction bases: 4. Per germline, CDR1 SNHLY and CDR2 FYNNEI. The CDR3 sequence is CASRPTSGGQFF. The CDR3 region has the DNA TGTGCCAGCAGGCCTACTAGCGGGGGGCAGTTCTTC. The whole variable domain, filled in from reference TRBV2 and TRBJ2-1, reads EPEVTQTPSHQVTQMGQEVILRCVPISNHLYFYWYRQILGQKVEFLVSFYNNEISEKSEIFDDQFSVERPDGSNFTLKIRSTKLEDSAMYFCASRPTSGGQFFGPGTRLTVL.

In its sample, this clonotype was seen many times. The rearrangement joins TRBV4-2 to TRBJ2-7; 8 bases are shared with TRBD2. Germline V gives CDR1 LGHNA, CDR2 YNFKEQ. V shed 0 bases and J 8 bases; nucleotides not matched to a gene: 6. The CDR3 has 14 residues. The CDR3 DNA is TGTGCCAGCAGCCAAGATCGCGGACTAGCCAAGCAGTACTTC. It yields the protein CASSQDRGLAKQYF.

In this sample, this clonotype turned up a few times. The genes are TRBV28 and TRBJ2-3, with D unresolved. V was shortened by 10 bases and J by 6 bases, with 14 bases between the two germline ends. This CDR3 is built from 12 residues. Looked up from germline, CDR1 is MDHEN and CDR2 is SYDVKM. The CDR3 nucleotides are TGTGCCATAAAAAGGCCTGGGGATACGCAGTATTTT. Translated: CAIKRPGDTQYF. The whole variable domain, remainder taken from reference TRBV28 and TRBJ2-3, is DVKVTQSSRYLVKRTGEKVFLECVQDMDHENMFWYRQDPGLGLRLIYFSYDVKMKEKGDIPEGYSVSREKKERFSLILESASTNQTSMYLCAIKRPGDTQYFGPGTRLTVL.

This clonotype occurred once. Mismatch with germline at one junction end may stem from a read error. The chain uses TRBV25-1 and TRBJ2-1; 7 bases agree with TRBD2. CDR3 length equals 14 residues. Germline V CDR1 and CDR2: MGHDK, SYGVNS. The CDR3 DNA reads TGTGCCAGCAGAGAATATTCACAGGTTGGCGGGGGGTTCTTC. Protein product: CASREYSQVGGGFF.

This clonotype was seen repeatedly, ten times or more. This chain connects TRBV20-1 to TRBJ1-5, with 9 bases lining up with TRBD1. CDR3 length: 17 residues. Per the germline V gene, CDR1 is DFQATT and CDR2 is SNEGSKA (reference sequence). With V trimmed by 4 bases and J by 0 bases, 10 bases remained unmatched. The CDR3 region is CSAIRTGDLYSNQPQHF. DNA for the CDR3: TGCAGTGCTATACGGACAGGGGACCTTTATAGCAATCAGCCCCAGCATTTT.

This clonotype was counted ten times or more. The V gene is TRBV20-1, the J gene TRBJ2-5; D assignment may be TRBD1 or TRBD2 (5 bases each). V was cut by 3 bases and J by 9 bases, with 14 bases left in between. Germline CDR1 and CDR2: DFQATT and SNEGSKA (reference sequence). This CDR3 is 12 amino acids long. The CDR3 loop is CSASRGVRAQYF. DNA of the CDR3: TGCAGTGCTAGTAGGGGAGTTCGGGCCCAGTACTTC.

This clonotype was observed a handful of times. The CDR3 protein is CASTEDGDSLGYTF. For the CDR3, the DNA is TGCGCCAGCACCGAGGATGGGGACTCCCTTGGCTACACCTTC. The J gene is TRBJ1-2, the V gene TRBV5-1; a possible D gene is TRBD1 (5 bases). Trimming took 6 bases from V and 7 from J, leaving 19 bases between them. This CDR3 is built from 14 residues. Germline-derived CDR1 and CDR2 are SGHRS and YFSETQ.

This clonotype was seen ten or more times. The gene calls are TRBV7-2 and TRBJ2-1, with 12 bases that match TRBD2. CDR1 is SGHTA and CDR2 is FQGNSA in the germline V gene. The CDR3 length is 16 residues. V dropped 5 bases and J dropped 2; count of bases not matched to a gene: 4. DNA of the CDR3: TGTGCCAGCAGCCCGGGACTAGCGGGCCCCTACAATGAGCAGTTCTTC. Amino acids: CASSPGLAGPYNEQFF. The full variable domain, rest sourced from reference TRBV7-2 and TRBJ2-1, is GAGVSQSPSNKVTEKGKDVELRCDPISGHTALYWYRQSLGQGLEFLIYFQGNSAPDKSGLPSDRFSAERTGGSVSTLTIQRTQQEDSAVYLCASSPGLAGPYNEQFFGPGTRLTVL.

A few counts support this clonotype. The chain carries TRBV2 and TRBJ1-1; 11 positions match TRBD1. CDR1 is SNHLY, CDR2 FYNNEI, per germline. This CDR3 has 13 residues. Trimming removed 10 bases from V and 3 bases from J; junction bases left unmatched: 4. CDR3 bases: TGTGCCACCGAGGGACAGGGGGACACTGAAGCTTTCTTT. Its translation is CATEGQGDTEAFF.

This rearrangement joins TRBV5-1 to TRBJ1-1; 9 bases are shared with TRBD1. Trimming took 2 bases from V and 5 from J; bases not matched to a gene: 4. The CDR3 sequence is 14 residues long. CDR1 and CDR2 from the germline V gene are SGHRS and YFSETQ. DNA for the CDR3: TGCGCCAGCAGCTTTATAGGGACAGGGACTGAAGCTTTCTTT. Its protein is CASSFIGTGTEAFF.

This clonotype appeared many times. The junction does not match germline at one end; this may be a read error. The chain employs TRBV6-2 or TRBV6-3 and TRBJ2-3, with 8 bases aligning to TRBD2. The length of the CDR3 is 18 residues. Germline values: CDR1 MNHEY, CDR2 SVGEGT. CDR3 loop: CASSNSTATSVGTDTQYF. The CDR3 coding sequence is TGTGCCAGCAGTAACTCAACGGCGACTAGCGTCGGCACAGATACGCAGTATTTT.

This clonotype is categorized as medium-sized. This chain joins TRBV6-4 and TRBJ2-3, with 13 positions matching TRBD2. The V and J ends lost 10 bases and 4 bases, in that order; junction bases with no gene match: 8. Germline-derived CDR1 and CDR2 are MRHNA and SNTAGT. The CDR3 loop spans 15 amino acids. Here the CDR3 reads CATSTSGGEADTQYF. In DNA form, the CDR3 reads TGTGCCACTTCAACTAGCGGGGGGGAAGCAGATACGCAGTATTTT.

The V call is TRBV7-9, the J call TRBJ2-5; TRBD1 matches at 7 bases. Germline CDR1 reads SEHNR; CDR2 reads FQNEAQ (reference sequence). The CDR3 is 15 amino acids. V shed 4 bases and J 0 bases; nucleotides not matched to a gene: 5. The CDR3 here is CASSWHRGNQETQYF. The CDR3, as DNA: TGTGCCAGCAGCTGGCACAGGGGAAACCAAGAGACCCAGTACTTC. Full variable domain (outside the CDR3, taken from reference TRBV7-9 and TRBJ2-5): DTGVSQNPRHKITKRGQNVTFRCDPISEHNRLYWYRQTLGQGPEFLTYFQNEAQLEKSRLLSDRFSAERPKGSFSTLEIQRTEQGDSAMYLCASSWHRGNQETQYFGPGTRLLVL.

At least ten counts were recorded for this clonotype. This chain uses TRBV20-1 with TRBJ1-4; unclear D gene. The CDR3 sequence is 13 residues long. Between the trimmed V and J ends, which lost 4 bases and 3 bases, there was a span of 9 bases. Germline V gene data show CDR1 as DFQATT and CDR2 as SNEGSKA (reference sequence). CDR3 sequence (DNA): TGCAGTGCTACAGGAGGCCCTAATGAAAAACTGTTTTTT. Protein: CSATGGPNEKLFF.

This clonotype was recorded a few times. This chain joins TRBV7-2 and TRBJ2-3; D possibly corresponds to TRBD2 (7 bases). This CDR3 contains 17 residues. V lost 5 bases and J 2 bases, leaving 20 bases between the germline ends. Looked up from germline, CDR1 is SGHTA and CDR2 is FQGNSA. The CDR3 reads CASSPGVQRGFTDTQYF. DNA for the CDR3: TGTGCCAGCAGCCCAGGGGTCCAGCGGGGCTTCACAGATACGCAGTATTTT.